The clone carrying this T cell receptor (beta chain) showed up just a few times. These donors counted as nominally healthy when sampled, but unrecorded immune exposures were likely. Amplification used 60 Vbeta primers and 13 Jbeta primers. Sequencing used immunoSEQ multiplex PCR; TCRdb keeps in-frame clones, though not all of them. Of 130,000 to 150,000 clones in the sample, about 75% were seen once. This sample is drawn from a study of cytomegalovirus exposure and HLA in healthy donors. As for the study in general: Among the approximately 400 donors who were genotyped, roughly 76% fell in the genetic ancestry cluster that is associated with self-reported Caucasian donors.

Germline CDR1 is SNHLY and CDR2 is FYNNEI. Trimming took 6 bases from V and 8 from J, leaving 13 bases between them. The CDR3 sequence is 13 residues long. The gene calls are TRBV2 and TRBJ1-4; possibly TRBD1 for D (6 bases). The sequenced material came from PBMCs. The receptor was isolated from a woman aged 30 to 39 in good health and CMV-seronegative. CDR3 nucleotides: TGTGCCAGCAGACAGGGCCTATCCGAAAAACTGTTTTTT. Protein sequence: CASRQGLSEKLFF.